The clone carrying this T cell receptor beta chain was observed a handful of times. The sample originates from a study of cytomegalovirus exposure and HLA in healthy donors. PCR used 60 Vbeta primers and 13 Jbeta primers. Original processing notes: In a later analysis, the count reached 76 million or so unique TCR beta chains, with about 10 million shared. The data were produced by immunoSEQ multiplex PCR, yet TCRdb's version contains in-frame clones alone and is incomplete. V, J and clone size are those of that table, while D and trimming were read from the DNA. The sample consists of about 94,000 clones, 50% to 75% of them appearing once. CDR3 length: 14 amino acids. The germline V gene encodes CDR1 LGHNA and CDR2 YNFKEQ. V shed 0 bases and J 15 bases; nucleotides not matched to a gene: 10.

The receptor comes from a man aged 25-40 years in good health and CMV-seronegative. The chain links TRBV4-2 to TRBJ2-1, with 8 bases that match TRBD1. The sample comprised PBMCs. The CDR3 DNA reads TGTGCCAGCAGCCAAGACAGGGGGCCCGAGCAAAGGTTCTTC. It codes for CASSQDRGPEQRFF.